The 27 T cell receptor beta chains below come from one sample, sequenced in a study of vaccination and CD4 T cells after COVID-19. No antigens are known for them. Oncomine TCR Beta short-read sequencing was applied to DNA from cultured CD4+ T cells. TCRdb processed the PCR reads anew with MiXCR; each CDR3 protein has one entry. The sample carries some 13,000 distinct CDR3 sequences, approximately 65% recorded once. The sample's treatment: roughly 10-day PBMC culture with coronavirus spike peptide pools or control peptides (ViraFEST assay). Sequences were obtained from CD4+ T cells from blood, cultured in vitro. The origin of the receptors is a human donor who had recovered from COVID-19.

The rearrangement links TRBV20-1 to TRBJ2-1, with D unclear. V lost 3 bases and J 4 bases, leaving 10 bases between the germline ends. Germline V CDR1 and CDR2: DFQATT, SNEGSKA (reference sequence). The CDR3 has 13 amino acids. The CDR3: CSARNSLYNEQFF. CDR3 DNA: TGCAGTGCTAGGAATTCCCTTTACAATGAGCAGTTCTTC.

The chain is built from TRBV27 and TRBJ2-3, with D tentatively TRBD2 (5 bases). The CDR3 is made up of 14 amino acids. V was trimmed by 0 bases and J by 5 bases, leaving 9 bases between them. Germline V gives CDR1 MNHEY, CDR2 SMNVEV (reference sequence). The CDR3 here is CASSLSGSRDTQYF. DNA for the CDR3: TGTGCCAGCAGTTTATCTGGGAGTAGAGATACGCAGTATTTT.

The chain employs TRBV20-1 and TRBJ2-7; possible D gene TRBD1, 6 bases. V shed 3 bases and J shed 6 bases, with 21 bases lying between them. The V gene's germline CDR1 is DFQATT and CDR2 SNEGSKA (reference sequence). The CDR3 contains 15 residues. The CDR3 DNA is TGCAGTGCTAGCGGGGCTGGGGGCCAGCGCATCGAGCAGTACTTC. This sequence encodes CSASGAGGQRIEQYF.

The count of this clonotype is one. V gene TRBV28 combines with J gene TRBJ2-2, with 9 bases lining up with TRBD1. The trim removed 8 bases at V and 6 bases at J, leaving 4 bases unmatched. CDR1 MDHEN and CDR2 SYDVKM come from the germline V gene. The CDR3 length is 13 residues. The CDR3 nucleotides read TGTGCCAGCTTGACAGGGGGACCCGGGGAGCTGTTTTTT. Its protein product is CASLTGGPGELFF.

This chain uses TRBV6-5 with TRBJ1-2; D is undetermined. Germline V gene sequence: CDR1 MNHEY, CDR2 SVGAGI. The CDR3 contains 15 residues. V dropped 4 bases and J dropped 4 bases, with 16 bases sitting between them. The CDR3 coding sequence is TGTGCCAGCAGTTCACAACCGGATCCCGGCTATGGCTACACCTTC. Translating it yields CASSSQPDPGYGYTF.

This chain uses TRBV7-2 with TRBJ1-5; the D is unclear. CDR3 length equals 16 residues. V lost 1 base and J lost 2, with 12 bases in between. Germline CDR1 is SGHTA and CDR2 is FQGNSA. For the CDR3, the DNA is TGTGCCAGCAGCTTAGGTCGCGGGTACGGCAATCAGCCCCAGCATTTT. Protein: CASSLGRGYGNQPQHF.

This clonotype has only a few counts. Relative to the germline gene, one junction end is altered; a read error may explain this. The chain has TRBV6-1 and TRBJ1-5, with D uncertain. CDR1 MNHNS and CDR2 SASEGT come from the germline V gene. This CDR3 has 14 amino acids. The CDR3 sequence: CASSEGNSNQPQHF. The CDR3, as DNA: TGTGCCAGCAGCGAAGGGAATAGCAATCAGCCCCAGCATTTT.

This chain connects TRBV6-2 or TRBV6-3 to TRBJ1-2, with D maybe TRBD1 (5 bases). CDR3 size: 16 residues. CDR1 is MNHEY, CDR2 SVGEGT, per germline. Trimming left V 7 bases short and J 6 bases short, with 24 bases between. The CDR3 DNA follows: TGTGCCAGCAAGGGGCAATTCACCTCAAGAAATCATGGCTACACCTTC. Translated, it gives CASKGQFTSRNHGYTF.

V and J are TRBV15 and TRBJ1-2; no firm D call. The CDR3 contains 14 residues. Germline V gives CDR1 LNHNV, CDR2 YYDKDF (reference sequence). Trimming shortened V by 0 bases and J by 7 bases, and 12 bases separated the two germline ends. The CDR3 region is CATSRDYRVTGYTF. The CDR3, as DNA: TGTGCCACCAGCAGAGATTATAGGGTAACTGGCTACACCTTC.

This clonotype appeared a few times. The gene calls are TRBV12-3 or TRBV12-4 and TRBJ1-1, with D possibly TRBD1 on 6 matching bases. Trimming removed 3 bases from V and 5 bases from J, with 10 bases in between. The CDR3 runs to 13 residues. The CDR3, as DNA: TGTGCCAGCAGTTTTGCAGGGACAACTGAAGCTTTCTTT. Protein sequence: CASSFAGTTEAFF.

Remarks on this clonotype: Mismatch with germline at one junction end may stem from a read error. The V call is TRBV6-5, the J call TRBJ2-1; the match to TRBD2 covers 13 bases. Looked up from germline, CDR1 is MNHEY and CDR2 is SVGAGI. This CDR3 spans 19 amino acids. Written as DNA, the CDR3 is TGTGCCAGCAGTTATCCTACCTTCCGGACTAGCGGGAGCCACAATGAGCGGTTCTTC. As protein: CASSYPTFRTSGSHNERFF.

This CDR3 is CASSLQGQSYEQYF. As DNA, the CDR3 is TGTGCCAGCTCTCTCCAGGGACAGTCCTACGAGCAGTACTTC. This sequence joins TRBV18 and TRBJ2-7; 7 bases map to TRBD1. Germline assignment: CDR1 KGHSH and CDR2 LQKENI. The V and J ends lost 6 bases and 1 base, in that order; junction bases with no gene match: 6. CDR3 size: 14 residues.

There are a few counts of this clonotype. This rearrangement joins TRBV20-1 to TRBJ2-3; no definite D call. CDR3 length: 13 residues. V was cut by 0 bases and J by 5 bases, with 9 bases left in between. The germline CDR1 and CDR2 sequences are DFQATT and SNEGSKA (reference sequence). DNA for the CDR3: TGCAGTGCTAGAGATATGCCAATAGATACGCAGTATTTT. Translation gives CSARDMPIDTQYF.

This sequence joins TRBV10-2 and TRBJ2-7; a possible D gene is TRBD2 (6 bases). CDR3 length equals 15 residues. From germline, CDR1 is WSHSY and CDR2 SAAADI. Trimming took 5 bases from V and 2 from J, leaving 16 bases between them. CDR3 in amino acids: CASSPGTSITYEQYF. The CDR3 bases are TGCGCCAGCAGTCCCGGGACTTCCATTACCTACGAGCAGTACTTC.

In DNA form, the CDR3 reads TGCGCCAGCACGGCCGGGACAGGGGGCACTGAAGCTTTCTTT. Amino acids: CASTAGTGGTEAFF. The rearrangement links TRBV5-1 to TRBJ1-1, with 11 bases identical to TRBD1. J lost 4 bases, V lost 6 bases, and 5 bases had no gene match. Germline V gives CDR1 SGHRS, CDR2 YFSETQ. The CDR3 totals 14 residues. The full variable domain, in which reference TRBV5-1 and TRBJ1-1 provide the parts outside the CDR3, is KAGVTQTPRYLIKTRGQQVTLSCSPISGHRSVSWYQQTPGQGLQFLFEYFSETQRNKGNFPGRFSGRQFSNSRSEMNVSTLELGDSALYLCASTAGTGGTEAFFGQGTRLTVV.

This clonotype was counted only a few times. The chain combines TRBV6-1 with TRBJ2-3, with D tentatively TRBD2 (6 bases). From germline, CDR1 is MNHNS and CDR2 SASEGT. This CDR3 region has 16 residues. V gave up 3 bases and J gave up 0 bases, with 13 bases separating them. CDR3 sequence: CASSDDRDLSTDTQYF. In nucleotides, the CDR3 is TGTGCCAGCAGTGACGACCGGGACTTAAGCACAGATACGCAGTATTTT.

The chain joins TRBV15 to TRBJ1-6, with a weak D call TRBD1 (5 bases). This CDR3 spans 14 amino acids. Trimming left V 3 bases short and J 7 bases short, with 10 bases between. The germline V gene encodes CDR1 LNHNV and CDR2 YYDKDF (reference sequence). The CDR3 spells CATSRTAENSPLHF. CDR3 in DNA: TGTGCCACCAGCAGGACAGCTGAAAATTCACCCCTCCACTTT.

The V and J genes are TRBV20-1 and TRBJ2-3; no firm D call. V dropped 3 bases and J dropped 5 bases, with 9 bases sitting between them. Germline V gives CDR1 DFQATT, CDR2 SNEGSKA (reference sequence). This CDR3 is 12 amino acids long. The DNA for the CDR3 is TGCAGTGCTAGGGGCTCAGAAGATACGCAGTATTTT. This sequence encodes CSARGSEDTQYF.

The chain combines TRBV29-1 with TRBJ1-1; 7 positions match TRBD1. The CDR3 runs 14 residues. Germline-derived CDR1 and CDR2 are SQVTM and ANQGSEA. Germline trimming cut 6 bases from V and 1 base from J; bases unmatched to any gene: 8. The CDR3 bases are TGCAGCGTGCTTTCCGGGACAGCGAACACTGAAGCTTTCTTT. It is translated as CSVLSGTANTEAFF.

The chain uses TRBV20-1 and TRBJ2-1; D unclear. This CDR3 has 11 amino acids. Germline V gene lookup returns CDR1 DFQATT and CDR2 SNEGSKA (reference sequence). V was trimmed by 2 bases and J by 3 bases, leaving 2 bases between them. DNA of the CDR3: TGCAGTGCTAGAAACTACAATGAGCAGTTCTTC. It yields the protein CSARNYNEQFF.

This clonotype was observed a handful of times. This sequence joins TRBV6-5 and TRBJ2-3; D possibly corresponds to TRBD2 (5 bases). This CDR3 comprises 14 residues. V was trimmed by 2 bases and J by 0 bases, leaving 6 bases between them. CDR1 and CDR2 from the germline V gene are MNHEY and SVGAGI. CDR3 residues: CASSYGGSTDTQYF. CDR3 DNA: TGTGCCAGCAGTTACGGCGGGAGCACAGATACGCAGTATTTT.

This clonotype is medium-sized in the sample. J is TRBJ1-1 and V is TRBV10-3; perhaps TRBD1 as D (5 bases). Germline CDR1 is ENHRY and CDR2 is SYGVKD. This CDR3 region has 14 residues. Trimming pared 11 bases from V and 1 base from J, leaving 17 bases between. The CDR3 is CASTTGEGNTEAFF. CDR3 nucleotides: TGTGCCTCGACGACGGGGGAGGGGAACACTGAAGCTTTCTTT.

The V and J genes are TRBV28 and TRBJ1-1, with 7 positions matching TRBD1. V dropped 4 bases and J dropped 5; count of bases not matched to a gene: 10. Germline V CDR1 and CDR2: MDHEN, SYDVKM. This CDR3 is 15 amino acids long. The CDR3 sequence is CASSSPTGRNTEAFF. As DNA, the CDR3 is TGTGCCAGCAGTTCCCCGACAGGGAGGAATACTGAAGCTTTCTTT. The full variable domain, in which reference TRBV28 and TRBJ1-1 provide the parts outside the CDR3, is DVKVTQSSRYLVKRTGEKVFLECVQDMDHENMFWYRQDPGLGLRLIYFSYDVKMKEKGDIPEGYSVSREKKERFSLILESASTNQTSMYLCASSSPTGRNTEAFFGQGTRLTVV.

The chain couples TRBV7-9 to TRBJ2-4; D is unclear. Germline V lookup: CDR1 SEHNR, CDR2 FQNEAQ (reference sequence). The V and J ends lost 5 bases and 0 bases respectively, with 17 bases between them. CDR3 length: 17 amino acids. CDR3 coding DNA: TGTGCCAGCAGCGCCCCGGTGGGGTCACTAGCCAAAAACATTCAGTACTTC. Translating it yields CASSAPVGSLAKNIQYF.

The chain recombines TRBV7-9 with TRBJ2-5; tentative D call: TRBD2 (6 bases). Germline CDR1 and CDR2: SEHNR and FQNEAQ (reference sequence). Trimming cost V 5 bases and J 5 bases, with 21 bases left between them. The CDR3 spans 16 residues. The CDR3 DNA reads TGTGCCAGCAGCCCCGGCCTGAGAGCGGGTGGGGAGACCCAGTACTTC. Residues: CASSPGLRAGGETQYF.

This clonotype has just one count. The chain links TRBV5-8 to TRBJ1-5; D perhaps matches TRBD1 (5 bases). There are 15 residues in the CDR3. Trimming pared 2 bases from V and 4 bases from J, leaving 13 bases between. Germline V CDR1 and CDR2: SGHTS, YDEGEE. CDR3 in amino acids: CASSFRRQSNQPQHF. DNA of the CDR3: TGTGCCAGCAGCTTCCGACGACAGTCAAATCAGCCCCAGCATTTT.

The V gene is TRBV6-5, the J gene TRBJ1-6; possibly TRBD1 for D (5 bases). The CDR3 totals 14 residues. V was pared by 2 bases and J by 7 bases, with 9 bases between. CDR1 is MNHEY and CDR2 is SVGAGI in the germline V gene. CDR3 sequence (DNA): TGTGCCAGCAGTTACGGGTGGGGGAATTCACCCCTCCACTTT. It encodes CASSYGWGNSPLHF.